The 23 T cell receptor beta chains below all came from one sample that was sequenced in a study of blood T cell repertoires in COVID-19. Only in-frame clones appear in the TCRdb table, and some are missing; sequencing was by immunoSEQ multiplex PCR. The sample includes 150,000 to 190,000 clones, about 88% seen only once; the top ten take less than 10%. What was sequenced was peripheral blood. These receptors were collected from a woman between 55 and 75 years old with COVID-19, enrolled during active disease.

In this sample, this clone turned up once. This chain connects TRBV30 to TRBJ1-5, with unresolved D. The V gene's germline CDR1 is GTSNPN and CDR2 SVGIG (reference sequence). This CDR3 has 13 amino acids. Trimming left V 8 bases short and J 2 bases short, with 13 bases between. DNA for the CDR3: TGTGCCCTGGATTGGGGAGGCAATCAGCCCCAGCATTTT. It translates to CALDWGGNQPQHF.

The count of this clone is one. This chain joins TRBV6-1 and TRBJ1-2; 7 bases map to TRBD1. The CDR3 consists of 14 residues. V lost 1 base, J lost 9 bases, and 8 bases stayed unmatched. CDR1 MNHNS and CDR2 SASEGT come from the germline V gene. CDR3 sequence (DNA): TGTGCCAGCAGTGAAGAGGGGGCCCCGCCAAGCTACACCTTC. This translates into CASSEEGAPPSYTF.

V gene TRBV6-1 combines with J gene TRBJ2-2; the D gene is possibly TRBD2 (6 bases). Per germline, CDR1 MNHNS and CDR2 SASEGT. The V gene lost 4 bases and the J gene lost 2 bases, with 14 bases spanning the gap. The CDR3 is 16 amino acids. CDR3 in amino acids: CASSGARGLNTGELFF. DNA for the CDR3: TGTGCCAGCAGTGGCGCCCGGGGACTCAACACCGGGGAGCTGTTTTTT.

This clone was counted a single time. This chain links TRBV7-9 with TRBJ1-1; 10 positions match TRBD1. CDR1 SEHNR and CDR2 FQNEAQ come from the germline V gene (reference sequence). This CDR3 contains 14 residues. Trimming took 5 bases from V and 6 from J; bases not matched to a gene: 6. CDR3 nucleotides: TGTGCCAGCAGCGAGACAGGGGGCACCTCTGAAGCTTTCTTT. Protein sequence: CASSETGGTSEAFF.

This clone was detected a few times. V is TRBV7-6 and J is TRBJ2-5, with D tentatively TRBD2 (7 bases). The CDR3 extends over 14 amino acids. The germline V gene has CDR1 SGHVS and CDR2 FNYEAQ. V was clipped by 3 bases and J by 7 bases, with 15 bases between them. The CDR3 spells CASSLTQGGGTQYF. For the CDR3, the DNA is TGTGCCAGCAGCTTGACCCAAGGGGGGGGGACCCAGTACTTC.

The chain joins TRBV11-2 to TRBJ1-3, with D possibly matching TRBD1 (6 bases). Looked up from germline, CDR1 is SGHAT and CDR2 is FQNNGV. This CDR3 comprises 17 residues. The ends were cut back, 2 bases at V and 0 bases at J, with 14 bases in the middle. CDR3 sequence (DNA): TGTGCCAGCAGCTTAAGGGTGGGGGACAACTCTGGAAACACCATATATTTT. Protein product: CASSLRVGDNSGNTIYF.

A remark on this clone: Other DNA sequences in the same sample also yield this CDR3. The V gene is TRBV19, the J gene TRBJ1-1; tentative D call: TRBD1 (5 bases). V lost 3 bases, J lost 1 base, and 9 bases lay in between. Germline CDR1 LNHDA, CDR2 SQIVND (reference sequence). This CDR3 spans 14 amino acids. The CDR3 nucleotides are TGTGCCAGTAGTATTGGGCAGGGGAACACTGAAGCTTTCTTT. The encoded protein is CASSIGQGNTEAFF.

The rearrangement uses TRBV5-1 and TRBJ1-1; D is ambiguous. Germline CDR1 SGHRS, CDR2 YFSETQ. The CDR3 consists of 14 residues. Trimming stripped 2 bases from V and 0 bases from J, with 8 bases between. The chain's CDR3 is CASSLLGLNTEAFF. The CDR3 DNA is TGCGCCAGCAGCTTACTAGGTTTGAACACTGAAGCTTTCTTT.

The chain couples TRBV24-1 to TRBJ2-1; 15 nucleotides match TRBD2. Per germline, CDR1 KGHDR and CDR2 SFDVKD. The ends lost 9 bases at V and 12 bases at J; junction bases unmatched: 2. This CDR3 spans 12 amino acids. CDR3 protein: CATAGLAGGQFF. As DNA, the CDR3 is TGTGCCACCGCGGGACTAGCGGGGGGGCAGTTCTTC.

The chain has TRBV6-1 and TRBJ1-2; D unresolved. Germline V CDR1 and CDR2: MNHNS, SASEGT. V was shortened by 0 bases and J by 1 base, with 12 bases between the two germline ends. The CDR3 is 16 residues long. The CDR3: CASSEAVPGNNYGYTF. CDR3 nucleotides: TGTGCCAGCAGTGAAGCGGTACCGGGAAATAACTATGGCTACACCTTC.

J is TRBJ1-1 and V is TRBV7-7; D is uncertain. Germline CDR1 and CDR2: SSHAT and FNYEAQ (reference sequence). The CDR3 sequence is 13 residues long. The V end was cut by 3 bases, the J end by 0 bases, with 5 bases between. The CDR3 sequence is CASSLTMNTEAFF. The CDR3 DNA is TGTGCCAGCAGCTTGACAATGAACACTGAAGCTTTCTTT. The full variable domain, its missing parts supplied by reference TRBV7-7 and TRBJ1-1, is GAGVSQSPRYKVTKRGQDVTLRCDPISSHATLYWYQQALGQGPEFLTYFNYEAQPDKSGLPSDRFSAERPEGSISTLTIQRTEQRDSAMYRCASSLTMNTEAFFGQGTRLTVV.

The V call is TRBV20-1, the J call TRBJ2-2; TRBD2 aligns across 9 bases. Losses at the gene ends were 3 bases for V and 0 bases for J; bases not matched to a gene: 8. CDR3 size: 17 residues. The germline V gene encodes CDR1 DFQATT and CDR2 SNEGSKA (reference sequence). The CDR3 nucleotides are TGCAGTGCTAGTACCAGCGGGAGGTTCGCGAACACCGGGGAGCTGTTTTTT. It yields the protein CSASTSGRFANTGELFF.

J is TRBJ1-1 and V is TRBV18; TRBD1 matches 8 bases. V was clipped by 8 bases and J by 5 bases; unmatched bases: 7. The CDR3 is 13 amino acids. In germline, CDR1 is KGHSH, CDR2 LQKENI. CDR3 sequence (DNA): TGTGCCAGCGCAACAGGGGGGAGGACTGAAGCTTTCTTT. It is translated as CASATGGRTEAFF.

V and J are TRBV5-1 and TRBJ1-1, with 9 bases matching TRBD1. Germline V gene data show CDR1 as SGHRS and CDR2 as YFSETQ. The trim removed 4 bases at V and 5 bases at J, leaving 3 bases unmatched. This CDR3 is built from 13 residues. The CDR3 nucleotides read TGCGCCAGCAGCATCGGACAGGGGACTGAAGCTTTCTTT. As protein: CASSIGQGTEAFF.

The rearrangement joins TRBV2 to TRBJ1-1; D perhaps matches TRBD1 (6 bases). The CDR3 totals 15 residues. The V gene lost 6 bases and the J gene lost 0 bases, with 14 bases spanning the gap. From germline, CDR1 is SNHLY and CDR2 FYNNEI. In nucleotides, the CDR3 is TGTGCCAGCAGAACCGCGACAGGAATGAACACTGAAGCTTTCTTT. It is translated as CASRTATGMNTEAFF.

J is TRBJ1-2 and V is TRBV5-1, with TRBD1 identical over 7 bases. The trim removed 0 bases at V and 2 bases at J, leaving 13 bases unmatched. This CDR3 contains 18 residues. Germline assignment: CDR1 SGHRS and CDR2 YFSETQ. DNA of the CDR3: TGCGCCAGCAGCTTGGCCTGGCAGGGGGAACCCTCAAACTATGGCTACACCTTC. Residues: CASSLAWQGEPSNYGYTF.

The chain couples TRBV18 to TRBJ2-1; D may be TRBD2 (6 bases). CDR1 KGHSH and CDR2 LQKENI come from the germline V gene. The CDR3 sequence is 11 residues long. V was clipped by 3 bases and J by 10 bases, with 7 bases between them. CDR3 sequence reads: CASSPEGEQFF. CDR3 DNA sequence: TGTGCCAGCTCACCGGAGGGAGAGCAGTTCTTC.

V gene TRBV21-1 combines with J gene TRBJ2-7; the table's D call of TRBD2 was not tested on the DNA. TRBV21-1 is assigned pseudogene status. This CDR3 comprises 15 residues. As DNA, the CDR3 is TGTGCCAGTCTCCTGCGTGGGGGGACTTACTACGAGCAGTACGTC. Its protein product is CASLLRGGTYYEQYV.

The chain couples TRBV5-6 to TRBJ2-3; D not certain. Deletions cut 1 base from V and 3 bases from J, with 18 bases between. The CDR3 runs 17 residues. Germline V gene sequence: CDR1 SGHDT, CDR2 YYEEEE. The DNA for the CDR3 is TGTGCCAGCAGCTTGTATTTTTCCCCAAGCCCAACAGATACGCAGTATTTT. Translation: CASSLYFSPSPTDTQYF.

The chain couples TRBV27 to TRBJ1-5; D remains ambiguous. The V and J ends lost 2 bases and 1 base respectively, with 6 bases between them. Germline loops: CDR1 MNHEY, CDR2 SMNVEV (reference sequence). CDR3 length equals 14 residues. As DNA, the CDR3 is TGTGCCAGCAGTTTAGCTAGCAGCAATCAGCCCCAGCATTTT. Protein product: CASSLASSNQPQHF.

The rearrangement links TRBV6-5 to TRBJ1-2, with D perhaps TRBD1 (5 bases). Deletions cut 3 bases from V and 8 bases from J, with 16 bases between. The CDR3 has 14 amino acids. Germline V gene data show CDR1 as MNHEY and CDR2 as SVGAGI. The CDR3 loop reads CASSYIEGARGYTF. CDR3 nucleotides: TGTGCCAGCAGTTATATCGAAGGGGCACGGGGCTACACCTTC.

This CDR3 reads CASRNGENDIQYF. The CDR3 DNA is TGTGCCAGCAGAAACGGAGAGAATGACATTCAGTACTTC. The chain carries TRBV6-5 and TRBJ2-4; the D is unclear. The CDR3 consists of 13 residues. Trimming left V 6 bases short and J 8 bases short, with 14 bases between. CDR1 and CDR2 from the germline V gene are MNHEY and SVGAGI.

This clone came up once. As DNA, the CDR3 is TGTGCCATCAGTGAGGGGACAGGTGAGCAGTTCTTC. This codes for CAISEGTGEQFF. The chain combines TRBV10-3 with TRBJ2-1; 8 nucleotides line up with TRBD1. The germline gives CDR1 ENHRY, CDR2 SYGVKD. Losses at the gene ends were 2 bases for V and 9 bases for J; bases not matched to a gene: 0. The CDR3 totals 12 residues.